This TCR beta chain was recorded in a study of shared clonotypes between healthy human individuals (TCRdb year 2020). General notes on the study: A few men and a couple of women, aged 18 to 49 years, made up the cohort. Leukapheresis yielded between about 0.8 and 9.5 billion PBMCs per donor. For each donor, CD4 naive and CD4 memory were each run on three plates, CD8 naive on two plates, and CD8 memory on one plate. To increase sequencing depth and limit assay-specific biases, different laboratories used diverse techniques to prepare libraries and sequence TCR repertoires. Blood TCR repertoires of roughly five healthy adults were deeply sequenced to estimate repertoire size and the extent of clonotype sharing between individuals. Overall results and qualifications from the work: Rarefaction of sorted-subset datasets indicated incomplete sequencing despite the large sequencing depth. Sharing across a handful of donors was observed for approximately 4.6% of naive CD4, under 4% of naive CD8, roughly 2.3% of memory CD4, and around 0.4% of memory CD8 clonotypes. Compared with non-shared clonotypes, clonotypes shared by all four sorted-subset donors had higher generation probabilities. Based on pairwise subsampling, the degree of clonotype sharing among donors was expected to be affected by sequencing depth. Sampling was restricted to blood, and TCR repertoires in tissue are likely to differ from TCR repertoires in blood. Naive subsets generally had larger estimated clonotype richness than memory subsets did. The genetic and exposure-history diversity represented was limited by the small number of donors.

Healthy HIV-negative adults with no recently reported acute infections or vaccinations were included as donors. Every donor was a Caucasian adult residing in Nashville, Tennessee, USA. CD4+ T cells were enriched by magnetic negative selection, after which naive cells were positively selected on CD45RA and the negative fraction was taken as the memory subset. Blood was obtained by leukapheresis, after which PBMCs were separated by Ficoll-Histopaque density gradient centrifugation and cryopreserved in liquid nitrogen vapor phase. Analytical flow cytometry was used to check the purity and quantity of each magnetically sorted T cell population. Genomic DNA was isolated from every sorted fraction and measured by UV absorbance on a Nanodrop 2000c. A remark on this clone: There is no known antigen for this receptor. There are no base qualities to consult, and no much larger clone falls within one base.

The CDR3 sequence holds 17 residues, the cysteine and phenylalanine included. The DNA shown is the 51-base CDR3, in frame from base 1. CDR1 and CDR2, per the germline V gene (reference sequence), are SEHNR and FQNEAQ. V loses 2 bases, J loses 5 bases, and the germline ends lie 22 bases apart. Using the deep immunoSEQ assay, TCR CDR3 regions were amplified from genomic DNA by multiplex PCR. Genomic DNA extracted from each cell subset was distributed evenly over all wells of several immunoSEQ 96-well plates, and each plate served as one replicate. Each replicate PCR for sorted subsets received approximately 220 ng genomic DNA, equal to tens of thousands of T cell genomes. Purified libraries were measured with a Qubit 3.0 fluorometer, size-checked on a Bioanalyzer 2100, and measured again with the KAPA Library Quantification kit. Each immunoSEQ 96-well plate was sequenced on its own single-read 150-cycle Illumina NextSeq 550 flow cell. In the paper's pipeline: The immunoSEQ output contained only junctional sequences without quality scores, so filtering could not match that applied to full-length reads. Sequences were annotated with PyIR, a Python wrapper for IgBLAST v1.9, and V/J genes and CDR3 were assigned using IMGT germline references. Any read was removed if the V/J assignment was weak (E-value above 1e-6), the CDR3 was missing, or the read contained stop codons, out-of-frame junctions, or ambiguous translated residues. V3J clonotypes were defined as sequences sharing an identical inferred V gene, J gene, and CDR3 amino acid sequence. To compute the percentage overlap between repertoires, the number of shared unique clonotypes was divided by the size of the smaller repertoire. Three approaches were used to assess repertoire richness: RTK rarefaction, the Chao1 estimator, and Recon v2.1 estimates of unobserved clonotypes. For all TCRbeta clonotypes obtained by the gDNA method from a few donors, generation probabilities were computed with OLGA. As stored in TCRdb, this immuneACCESS dataset retains in-frame rearrangements with V and J assigned. A fraction of the clones does not appear; measured against another copy, unresolved V genes explain less than half of the discrepancy, and the remainder lacks a known reason. Clone size and V and J calls were adopted from that table, with D and trimming inferred from the DNA. Within this sample are some 2,100,000 clones, with approximately 94% of them counted one time only. Together, the top ten hold roughly 0.13% of the sample.

The source of this sequence is a man aged 18-30 years in good health. The specimen was naive CD4+ T cells sorted from blood. According to the study, the label for this sample's cell subset or site signals: CD45RA+ positively selected. The receptor chain draws on TRBV7-9 and TRBJ2-7; the D gene is perhaps TRBD2, on 6 matching bases. The nucleotide sequence reads TGTGCCAGCAGCTTACCCTTCCCGGGACTCCGGGGCAACGAGCAGTACTTC. This sequence encodes CASSLPFPGLRGNEQYF.